The 14 T cell receptor beta chains below were found in one sample sequenced in a study of TET2 disruption in CD19-targeted CAR T cells. Their antigen targets remain unknown. Sequencing was performed with immunoSEQ multiplex PCR; in TCRdb, only in-frame clones are kept and a portion is missing. The table for this sample gives about 25,000 clones. Indicated treatment: autologous CTL019 cells: CD19 CAR with 4-1BB and CD3 zeta domains. The sample consisted of CD8- CAR+ T cells sorted from cultured blood T cells, taken for CD19 CAR T cell therapy. Subset: CD8-negative CAR-positive T cells from the infusion product. These receptors came from a man in his 70s with chronic lymphocytic leukemia.

Turning to this clone: The junction does not match germline at one end; this may be a read error. The CDR3 end falls 3 residues outside the read, so it is completed with the germline J gene. The gene calls are TRBV12-5 and TRBJ1-3; D possibly corresponds to TRBD1 (6 bases). The CDR3 loop spans 12 amino acids. Germline V CDR1 and CDR2: LGHNT, FRNRAP. CDR3 sequence: CASAGAGNTIYF. CDR3 DNA, as far as it was read: TGTGCTAGTGCAGGGGCTGGAAACACT.

Details on this clone: The read gets to within 3 residues of the CDR3 end, and the germline J gene fills in the rest. V and J are TRBV7-2 and TRBJ2-4; perhaps TRBD1 as D (6 bases). The CDR3 consists of 14 residues. Per the germline V gene, CDR1 is SGHTA and CDR2 is FQGNSA. The CDR3 loop is CASTLQGSAETQYF. The CDR3 DNA, read in part, is TGTGCCAGCACCCTACAGGGTTCTGCGGAGACT.

About this clone itself: The read gets to within 3 residues of the CDR3 end, and the germline J gene fills in the rest. This rearrangement joins TRBV3-1 (or the pseudogene TRBV3-2) to TRBJ2-5; D call uncertain. Trimming removed 3 bases from V and 5 bases from J, with 10 bases in between. This CDR3 is built from 13 residues. Germline values: CDR1 LGHDT, CDR2 YNNKEL (reference sequence). The covered CDR3 bases are TGTGCCAGCAGCCAGTCTAACCGCGAGACC. Residues: CASSQSNRET. The complete CDR3 protein is CASSQSNRETQYF.

Regarding this clone: The read finishes 3 residues shy of the CDR3 end, and the germline J gene is used to complete it. The chain joins TRBV5-6 to TRBJ1-5; D remains unclear. The CDR3 sequence is 15 residues long. Per germline, CDR1 SGHDT and CDR2 YYEEEE. V was shortened by 3 bases and J by 2 bases, with 12 bases between the two germline ends. The sequenced CDR3 bases are TGTGCCAGCAGCTCCTCGGGCGGGGGCAATCAGCCC. It translates to CASSSSGGGNQP. The CDR3 as a whole reads CASSSSGGGNQPQHF.

By frequency, this clone is medium-sized. The read comes to an end 3 residues before the CDR3 does, leaving the germline J gene to fill in the end. The V and J genes are TRBV10-3 and TRBJ2-1; 11 positions match TRBD1. This CDR3 region has 15 residues. Germline V gene data show CDR1 as ENHRY and CDR2 as SYGVKD. The V gene end was trimmed by 8 bases and the J gene end by 8 bases; junction bases not matched to a gene: 11. This CDR3 is CAISTRDRGFDEQFF. The CDR3 DNA, read in part, is TGTGCCATCTCAACCCGGGACAGGGGGTTCGATGAG.

To note about this clone: The CDR3 end lies 3 residues beyond the end of the read and is filled in from the germline J gene. V and J are TRBV5-4 and TRBJ2-1; the match to TRBD2 covers 8 bases. The CDR3 length is 15 residues. CDR1 and CDR2 from the germline V gene are SGHNT and YYREEE (reference sequence). The J segment lost 7 bases and the V segment lost 3 bases, leaving 9 bases of the junction unmatched. The CDR3 reads CASSWGRGVSNEQFF. Partial CDR3 DNA: TGTGCCAGCAGCTGGGGGCGGGGGGTATCGAATGAG.

Turning to this clone: The read stops 3 residues short of the end of the CDR3; the missing end is completed from the germline J gene. The chain joins TRBV10-3 to TRBJ2-2; D may be TRBD2 (6 bases). Germline V gene lookup returns CDR1 ENHRY and CDR2 SYGVKD. There are 14 residues in the CDR3. The V end lost 6 bases, the J end lost 7 bases, and 15 bases lay between the germline ends. CDR3 bases read: TGTGCCATCAGCCAATTTTCGGGGGTCGGGGAG. Translation gives CAISQFSGVGE. The entire CDR3 is CAISQFSGVGELFF.

As for this clone: Sequencing ends 3 residues short of the CDR3 end; the germline J gene provides the rest. The rearrangement joins TRBV4-1 to TRBJ1-6; possibly TRBD1 for D (5 bases). The CDR3 runs to 14 residues. CDR1 is MGHRA and CDR2 is YSYEKL in the germline V gene. V was clipped by 1 base and J by 6 bases, with 7 bases between them. The chain's CDR3 is CASSQGGSNSPLHF. The CDR3 bases that were read are TGCGCCAGCAGCCAAGGGGGCAGTAATTCACCC.

With regard to this clone: The DNA ends 3 residues before the CDR3 does, and the rest of the CDR3 is filled in from the germline J gene. This sample also contains other DNA sequences that code for the same CDR3. The chain recombines TRBV2 with TRBJ1-3; D call uncertain. The V end was cut by 2 bases, the J end by 4 bases, with 9 bases between. There are 14 residues in the CDR3. From germline, CDR1 is SNHLY and CDR2 FYNNEI. The CDR3 is CASSEPRSGNTIYF. The CDR3 bases that were read are TGTGCCAGCAGTGAACCCAGGTCCGGAAACACC.

As concerns this clone: The read gets to within 3 residues of the CDR3 end, and the germline J gene fills in the rest. The rearrangement uses TRBV27 and TRBJ1-4, with D uncertain. CDR3 length: 15 amino acids. Trimming removed 6 bases at V and 10 bases at J, with 21 bases between. From germline, CDR1 is MNHEY and CDR2 SMNVEV (reference sequence). The CDR3 bases that were read are TGTGCCAGCAGCCCTGCCGGTAAGCGGCTGGGAAAA. This translates into CASSPAGKRLGK. The entire CDR3 is CASSPAGKRLGKLFF.

As regards this clone: The sequenced fragment ends 3 residues before the CDR3 boundary, so the rest is inferred from the germline J gene. The chain carries TRBV7-3 and TRBJ2-3; the D is unclear. The CDR3 sequence is 15 residues long. CDR1 and CDR2 (germline): SGHTA, FQGTGA. V lost 5 bases to trimming and J lost 0 bases, with 12 bases between them. The CDR3 sequence is CASSRSLTSTDTQYF. The CDR3 bases that were read are TGTGCCAGCAGCCGAAGCCTTACCAGCACAGATACG. Full variable domain (remainder filled in from reference TRBV7-3 and TRBJ2-3): GAGVSQTPSNKVTEKGKYVELRCDPISGHTALYWYRQSLGQGPEFLIYFQGTGAADDSGLPNDRFFAVRPEGSVSTLKIQRTERGDSAVYLCASSRSLTSTDTQYFGPGTRLTVL.

A remark on this clone: The missing CDR3 end, 3 residues past where the read stops, is filled in from the germline J gene. V is TRBV11-2 and J is TRBJ2-7; D is perhaps TRBD1 (5 bases). Germline CDR1 and CDR2: SGHAT and FQNNGV. The CDR3 is 13 residues long. With 3 bases removed from V and 1 base from J, the gap between germline ends came to 7 bases. This CDR3 reads CASSLAGSYEQYF. CDR3 DNA, as far as it was read: TGTGCCAGCAGCTTGGCAGGGTCCTACGAG.

Details on this clone: The read comes to an end 3 residues before the CDR3 does, leaving the germline J gene to fill in the end. V usage is TRBV5-5 and J usage is TRBJ1-2, with D unresolved. Trimming stripped 4 bases from V and 6 bases from J, with 10 bases between. This CDR3 is built from 12 residues. Germline CDR1 and CDR2: SGHKS and YYEKEE (reference sequence). The CDR3 sequence: CASSQLPHGYTF. CDR3 bases read: TGTGCCAGCAGCCAACTCCCACATGGC.

Worth noting for this clone: The missing CDR3 end, 3 residues past where the read stops, is filled in from the germline J gene. This sequence joins TRBV24-1 and TRBJ2-3; TRBD2 aligns across 8 bases. The CDR3 has 15 residues. V gave up 3 bases and J gave up 4 bases; unmatched junction bases: 5. Germline V lookup: CDR1 KGHDR, CDR2 SFDVKD. This CDR3 is CATSDRSGGPDTQYF. The CDR3 bases that were read are TGTGCCACCAGTGATCGCTCGGGGGGGCCAGATACG.